Presented here are 10 T cell receptor beta chains from one specimen sequenced in a study of monozygotic twins with inflammatory bowel disease. No DNA is given; TCRdb re-called the 5' RACE reads and lists each CDR3 protein once. The sample table includes 160,000 or so distinct CDR3 sequences. The source material was blood. Receptors were obtained from a human donor with ulcerative colitis or Crohn's disease, or a healthy co-twin of an affected twin (not recorded which).

The chain has TRBV20-1 and TRBJ1-2; the D gene TCRdb calls, TRBD1, cannot be checked with no DNA. There are 12 residues in the CDR3. Germline values: CDR1 DFQATT, CDR2 SNEGSKA (reference sequence). CDR3 sequence: CSARQGNYGYTF.

The rearrangement links TRBV4-2 to TRBJ2-3; TCRdb's D call of TRBD2 is untestable without DNA. The germline V gene encodes CDR1 LGHNA and CDR2 YNFKEQ. The length of the CDR3 is 17 residues. CDR3 in amino acids: CASSQEGTSGGLNTQYF.

This chain connects TRBV28 to TRBJ1-5; TCRdb's D call of TRBD1 is untestable without DNA. Looked up from germline, CDR1 is MDHEN and CDR2 is SYDVKM. The CDR3 sequence is 13 residues long. The chain's CDR3 is CATGTGGVQPQHF. The variable domain in full, with the rest retrieved from reference TRBV28 and TRBJ1-5, is DVKVTQSSRYLVKRTGEKVFLECVQDMDHENMFWYRQDPGLGLRLIYFSYDVKMKEKGDIPEGYSVSREKKERFSLILESASTNQTSMYLCATGTGGVQPQHFGDGTRLSIL.

V is TRBV15 and J is TRBJ1-2; checking the TCRdb D call of TRBD1 is not possible without DNA. CDR1 and CDR2 (germline): LNHNV, YYDKDF (reference sequence). The CDR3 is 14 amino acids. CDR3: CATSRTGSGYGYTF.

The genes are TRBV6-5 and TRBJ2-7; the D gene TCRdb calls, TRBD2, cannot be checked with no DNA. The germline gives CDR1 MNHEY, CDR2 SVGAGI. The CDR3 consists of 17 residues. The CDR3 spells CASSYDHRGLSSYEQYF.

The chain uses TRBV7-6 and TRBJ1-1. The V gene's germline CDR1 is SGHVS and CDR2 FNYEAQ. The CDR3 runs to 15 residues. CDR3 in amino acids: CASSLAGGASGEAFF.

This sequence joins TRBV7-2 and TRBJ2-1; TCRdb's D call of TRBD2 is untestable without DNA. Per the germline V gene, CDR1 is SGHTA and CDR2 is FQGNSA. The CDR3 has 13 amino acids. CDR3 residues: CASSLVRREGQFF. The whole variable domain, remainder taken from reference TRBV7-2 and TRBJ2-1, is GAGVSQSPSNKVTEKGKDVELRCDPISGHTALYWYRQSLGQGLEFLIYFQGNSAPDKSGLPSDRFSAERTGGSVSTLTIQRTQQEDSAVYLCASSLVRREGQFFGPGTRLTVL.

The chain links TRBV12-3 or TRBV12-4 to TRBJ2-1; TCRdb's D call of TRBD2 is untestable without DNA. CDR3 length equals 16 residues. CDR3 sequence reads: CASSPPAGPHRNEPFF.

This chain uses TRBV4-2 with TRBJ2-7. Germline assignment: CDR1 LGHNA and CDR2 YNFKEQ. The length of the CDR3 is 16 residues. CDR3 region: CASSQDTTRNSYEQYF.

V and J are TRBV19 and TRBJ2-2; TCRdb's D call of TRBD1 is untestable without DNA. CDR3 length equals 15 residues. In germline, CDR1 is LNHDA, CDR2 SQIVND (reference sequence). The CDR3 protein is CASSFGGMNTGELFF.